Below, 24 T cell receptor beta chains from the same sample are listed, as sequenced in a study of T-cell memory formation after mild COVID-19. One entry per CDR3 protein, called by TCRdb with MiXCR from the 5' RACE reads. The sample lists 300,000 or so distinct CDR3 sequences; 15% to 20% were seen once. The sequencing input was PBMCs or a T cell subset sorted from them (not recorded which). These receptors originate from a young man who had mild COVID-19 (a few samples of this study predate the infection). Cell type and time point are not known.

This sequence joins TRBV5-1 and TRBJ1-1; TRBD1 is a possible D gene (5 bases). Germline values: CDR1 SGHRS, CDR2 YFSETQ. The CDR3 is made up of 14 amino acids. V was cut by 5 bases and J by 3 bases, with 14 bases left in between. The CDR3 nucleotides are TGCGCCAGCAGAAGAGGGGCTGAGCACACTGAAGCTTTCTTT. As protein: CASRRGAEHTEAFF.

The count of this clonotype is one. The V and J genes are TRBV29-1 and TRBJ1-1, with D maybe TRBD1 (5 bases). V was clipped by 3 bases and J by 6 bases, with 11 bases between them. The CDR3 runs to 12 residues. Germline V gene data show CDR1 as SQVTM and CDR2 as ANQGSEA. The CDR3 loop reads CSVDRDWSEAFF. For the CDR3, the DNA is TGCAGCGTTGACCGGGACTGGTCTGAAGCTTTCTTT. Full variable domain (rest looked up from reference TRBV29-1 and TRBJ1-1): SAVISQKPSRDICQRGTSLTIQCQVDSQVTMMFWYRQQPGQSLTLIATANQGSEATYESGFVIDKFPISRPNLTFSTLTVSNMSPEDSSIYLCSVDRDWSEAFFGQGTRLTVV.

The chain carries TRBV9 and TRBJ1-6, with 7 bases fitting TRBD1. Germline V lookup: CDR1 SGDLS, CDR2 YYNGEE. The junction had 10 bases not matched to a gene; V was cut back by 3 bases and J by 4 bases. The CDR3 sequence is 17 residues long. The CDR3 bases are TGTGCCAGCAGCGCGTACGACCTGGGACAGTATAATTCACCCCTCCACTTT. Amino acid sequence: CASSAYDLGQYNSPLHF. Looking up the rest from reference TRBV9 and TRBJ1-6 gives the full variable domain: DSGVTQTPKHLITATGQRVTLRCSPRSGDLSVYWYQQSLDQGLQFLIQYYNGEERAKGNILERFSAQQFPDLHSELNLSSLELGDSALYFCASSAYDLGQYNSPLHFGNGTRLTVT.

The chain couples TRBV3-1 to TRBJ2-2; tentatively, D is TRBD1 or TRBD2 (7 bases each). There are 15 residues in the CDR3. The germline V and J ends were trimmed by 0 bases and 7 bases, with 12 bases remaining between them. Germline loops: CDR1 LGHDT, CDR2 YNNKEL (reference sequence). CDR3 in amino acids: CASSQDSGGVGELFF. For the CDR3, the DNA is TGTGCCAGCAGCCAAGACTCAGGGGGGGTCGGGGAGCTGTTTTTT. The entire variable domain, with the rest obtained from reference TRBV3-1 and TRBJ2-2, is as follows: DTAVSQTPKYLVTQMGNDKSIKCEQNLGHDTMYWYKQDSKKFLKIMFSYNNKELIINETVPNRFSPKSPDKAHLNLHINSLELGDSAVYFCASSQDSGGVGELFFGEGSRLTVL.

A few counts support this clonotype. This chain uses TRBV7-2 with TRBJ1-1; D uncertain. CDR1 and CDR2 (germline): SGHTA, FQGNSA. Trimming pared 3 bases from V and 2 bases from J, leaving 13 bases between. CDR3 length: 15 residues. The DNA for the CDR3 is TGTGCCAGCAGCTTCGGCGGAAGGGTAAACACTGAAGCTTTCTTT. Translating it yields CASSFGGRVNTEAFF.

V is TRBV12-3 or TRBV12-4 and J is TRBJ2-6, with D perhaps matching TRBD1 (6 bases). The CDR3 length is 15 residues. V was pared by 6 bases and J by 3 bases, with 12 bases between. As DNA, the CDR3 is TGTGCCAGCAGACTACAGGGACGTGGGGCCAACGTCCTGACTTTC. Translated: CASRLQGRGANVLTF.

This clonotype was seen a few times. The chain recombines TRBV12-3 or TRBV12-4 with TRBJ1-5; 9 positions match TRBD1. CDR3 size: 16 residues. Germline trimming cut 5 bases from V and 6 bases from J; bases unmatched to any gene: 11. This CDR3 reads CASSPGTGSKFQPQHF. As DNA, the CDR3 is TGTGCCAGCAGTCCCGGGACAGGGTCAAAATTTCAGCCCCAGCATTTT.

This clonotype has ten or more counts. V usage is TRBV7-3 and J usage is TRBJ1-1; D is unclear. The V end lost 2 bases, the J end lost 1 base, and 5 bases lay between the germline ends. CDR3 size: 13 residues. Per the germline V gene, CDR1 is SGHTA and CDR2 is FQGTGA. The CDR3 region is CASSLQPNTEAFF. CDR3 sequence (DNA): TGTGCCAGCAGCTTACAACCGAACACTGAAGCTTTCTTT.

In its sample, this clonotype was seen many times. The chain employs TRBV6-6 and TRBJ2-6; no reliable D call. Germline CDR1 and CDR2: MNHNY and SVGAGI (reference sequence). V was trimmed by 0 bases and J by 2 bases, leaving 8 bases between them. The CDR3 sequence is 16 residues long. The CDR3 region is CASSYSWEAGANVLTF. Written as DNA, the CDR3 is TGTGCCAGCAGTTACTCGTGGGAAGCTGGGGCCAACGTCCTGACTTTC.

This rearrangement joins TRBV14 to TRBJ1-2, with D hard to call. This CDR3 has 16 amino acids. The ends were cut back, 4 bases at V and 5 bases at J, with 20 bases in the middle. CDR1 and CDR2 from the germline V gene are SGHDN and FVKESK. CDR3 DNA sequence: TGTGCCAGCAGCCCAATAGGTCATGAGGCCCAATATGGCTACACCTTC. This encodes CASSPIGHEAQYGYTF. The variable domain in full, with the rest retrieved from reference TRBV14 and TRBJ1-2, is EAGVTQFPSHSVIEKGQTVTLRCDPISGHDNLYWYRRVMGKEIKFLLHFVKESKQDESGMPNNRFLAERTGGTYSTLKVQPAELEDSGVYFCASSPIGHEAQYGYTFGSGTRLTVV.

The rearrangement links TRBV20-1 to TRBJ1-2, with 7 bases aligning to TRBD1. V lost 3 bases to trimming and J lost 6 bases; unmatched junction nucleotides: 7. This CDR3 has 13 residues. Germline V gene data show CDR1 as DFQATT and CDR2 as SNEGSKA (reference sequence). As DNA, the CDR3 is TGCAGTGCTAGGCCCGGAACAGGGGATGGCTACACCTTC. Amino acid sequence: CSARPGTGDGYTF.

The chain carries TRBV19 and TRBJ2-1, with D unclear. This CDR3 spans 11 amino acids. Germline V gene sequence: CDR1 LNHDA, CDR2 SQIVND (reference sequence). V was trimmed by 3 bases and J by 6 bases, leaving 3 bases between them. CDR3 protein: CASSMANEQFF. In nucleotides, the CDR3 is TGTGCCAGTAGTATGGCCAATGAGCAGTTCTTC.

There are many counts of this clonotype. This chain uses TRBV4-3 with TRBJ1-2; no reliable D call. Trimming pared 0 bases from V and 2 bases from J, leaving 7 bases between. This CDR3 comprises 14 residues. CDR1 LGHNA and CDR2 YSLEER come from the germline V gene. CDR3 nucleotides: TGCGCCAGCAGCCAAGAAGGCAGAAACTATGGCTACACCTTC. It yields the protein CASSQEGRNYGYTF.

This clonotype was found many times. CDR3 nucleotide sequence: TGTGCCAGCAGCCCCAAAGCGTGGCAGGCGAGCTCCTACAATGAGCAGTTCTTC. As protein: CASSPKAWQASSYNEQFF. The chain recombines TRBV7-6 with TRBJ2-1, with D hard to call. The CDR3 runs to 18 residues. Trimming removed 5 bases from V and 0 bases from J, with 20 bases in between. CDR1 is SGHVS and CDR2 is FNYEAQ in the germline V gene.

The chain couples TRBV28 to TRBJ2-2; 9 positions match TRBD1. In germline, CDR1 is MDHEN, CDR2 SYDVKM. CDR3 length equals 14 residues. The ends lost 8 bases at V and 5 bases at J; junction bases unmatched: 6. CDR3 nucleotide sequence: TGTGCCAGCCTGACGGGACAGGGTACCGGGGAGCTGTTTTTT. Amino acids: CASLTGQGTGELFF.

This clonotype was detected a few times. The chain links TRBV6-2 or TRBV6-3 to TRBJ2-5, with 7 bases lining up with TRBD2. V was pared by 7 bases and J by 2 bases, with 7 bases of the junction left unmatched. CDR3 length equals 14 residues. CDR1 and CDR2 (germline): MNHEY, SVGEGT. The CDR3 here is CASKEQRGQETQYF. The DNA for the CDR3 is TGTGCCAGCAAAGAGCAGCGGGGTCAAGAGACCCAGTACTTC.

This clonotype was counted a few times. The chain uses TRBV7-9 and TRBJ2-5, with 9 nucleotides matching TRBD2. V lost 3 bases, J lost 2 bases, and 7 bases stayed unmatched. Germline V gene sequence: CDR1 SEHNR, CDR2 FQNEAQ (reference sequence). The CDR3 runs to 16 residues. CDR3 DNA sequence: TGTGCCAGCAGCTTCCCGACTAGCGGAGATCAAGAGACCCAGTACTTC. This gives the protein CASSFPTSGDQETQYF.

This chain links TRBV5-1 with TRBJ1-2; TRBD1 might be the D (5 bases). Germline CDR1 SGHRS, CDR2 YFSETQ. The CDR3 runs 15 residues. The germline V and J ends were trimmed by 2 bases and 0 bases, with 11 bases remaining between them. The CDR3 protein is CASSFAGRTNYGYTF. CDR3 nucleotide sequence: TGCGCCAGCAGCTTCGCGGGACGGACTAACTATGGCTACACCTTC.

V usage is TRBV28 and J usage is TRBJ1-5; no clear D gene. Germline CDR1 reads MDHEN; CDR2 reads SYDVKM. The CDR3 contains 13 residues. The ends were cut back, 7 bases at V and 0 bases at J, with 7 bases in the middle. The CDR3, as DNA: TGTGCCAGCAATGGGTTTAGCAATCAGCCCCAGCATTTT. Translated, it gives CASNGFSNQPQHF.

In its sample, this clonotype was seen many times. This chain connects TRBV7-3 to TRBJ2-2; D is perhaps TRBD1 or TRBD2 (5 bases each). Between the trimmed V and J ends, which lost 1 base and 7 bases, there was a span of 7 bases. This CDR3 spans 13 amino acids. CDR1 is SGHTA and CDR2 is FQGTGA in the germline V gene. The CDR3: CASSLMGVGELFF. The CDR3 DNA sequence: TGTGCCAGCAGCTTAATGGGGGTCGGGGAGCTGTTTTTT.

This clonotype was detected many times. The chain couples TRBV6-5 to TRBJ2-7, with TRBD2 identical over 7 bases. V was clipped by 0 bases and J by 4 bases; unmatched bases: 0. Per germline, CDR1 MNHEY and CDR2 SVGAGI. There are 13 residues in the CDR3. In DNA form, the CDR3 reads TGTGCCAGCAGTTACTCGCGGGGGTACGAGCAGTACGTC. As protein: CASSYSRGYEQYV.

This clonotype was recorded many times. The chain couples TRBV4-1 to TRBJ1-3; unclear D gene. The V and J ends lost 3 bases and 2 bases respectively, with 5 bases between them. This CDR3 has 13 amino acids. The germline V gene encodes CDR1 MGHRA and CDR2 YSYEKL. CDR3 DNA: TGCGCCAGCAGCCACCAGGCTGGAAACACCATATATTTT. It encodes CASSHQAGNTIYF.

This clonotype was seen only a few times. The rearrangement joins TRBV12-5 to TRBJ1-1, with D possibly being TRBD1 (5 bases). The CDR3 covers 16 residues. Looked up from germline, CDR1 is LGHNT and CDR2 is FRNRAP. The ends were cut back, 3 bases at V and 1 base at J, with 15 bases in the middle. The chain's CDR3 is CASGFQVPGTNTEAFF. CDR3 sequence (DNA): TGTGCTAGTGGTTTCCAAGTGCCAGGGACGAACACTGAAGCTTTCTTT.

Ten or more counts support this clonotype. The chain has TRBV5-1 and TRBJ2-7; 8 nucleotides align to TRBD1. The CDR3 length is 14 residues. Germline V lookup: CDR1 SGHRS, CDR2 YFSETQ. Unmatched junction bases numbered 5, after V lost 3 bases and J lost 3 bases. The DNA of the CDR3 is TGCGCCAGCAGCTCGTGGACAGGGAGCTACGAGCAGTACTTC. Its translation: CASSSWTGSYEQYF.